Sequencing of this TCR beta chain was carried out in a study of blood T cells in healthy people across ages. Study-wide results and caveats: PBMCs that were unsorted prevented a conclusive naive versus antigen-experienced comparison.

It was with a sample-barcoded 5' primer and a J-beta primer mix that a second PCR of about 6 to 11 cycles was run. TCRdb fed the 5' RACE reads into MiXCR, producing one record per CDR3 protein. The sample has about 1.8 million distinct CDR3 sequences; around 50% are singletons. Each sample yielded at least 7 million isolated PBMCs. There were at least 5.5 micrograms of total RNA extracted from every sample. For this clonotype: No antigen is known for it.

CDR1 and CDR2 (germline): DFQATT, SNEGSKA (reference sequence). The CDR3 contains 12 residues. V trimming: 7 bases; J trimming: 2 bases; junction bases outside the gene matches: 0. The chain employs TRBV20-1 and TRBJ1-5; TRBD1 matches 9 bases. The sequencing sample was made of blood. The sequence derives from a woman between 40 and 50 years old in good health. CDR3 coding DNA: TGCAGTGGACAGGGGGGCAATCAGCCCCAGCATTTT. Translated: CSGQGGNQPQHF.